This entry lists 15 T cell receptor beta chains sequenced from one sample in a study of Graves' ophthalmopathy and Graves' hyperthyroidism. The TCR beta CDR3 regions underwent amplification from RNA transcripts. After a first-round RT-PCR with HTBI primers, a second-round multiplex PCR was run. TCRdb re-analysed the multiplex PCR reads in MiXCR, keeping a single row per CDR3 protein. The data contain a few hundred thousand distinct CDR3 sequences, roughly 17% of them singletons. The sequenced sample consisted of peripheral blood. The receptors stem from an adult woman with stable Graves' hyperthyroidism.

The chain employs TRBV12-3 or TRBV12-4 and TRBJ1-2; D perhaps matches TRBD1 (5 bases). Between the trimmed V and J ends, which lost 6 bases and 6 bases, there was a span of 17 bases. The CDR3 extends over 14 amino acids. CDR3 in DNA: TGTGCCAGCAGGCTGGCGGGGCCTCGGGATGGCTACACCTTC. Translating gives CASRLAGPRDGYTF.

The V and J genes are TRBV20-1 and TRBJ2-6; possibly TRBD1 or TRBD2 for D (6 bases each). The CDR3 is made up of 14 amino acids. CDR1 and CDR2 from the germline V gene are DFQATT and SNEGSKA (reference sequence). V was trimmed by 6 bases and J by 1 base, leaving 10 bases between them. The CDR3 sequence: CSARRGSGANVLTF. CDR3 bases: TGCAGTGCCCGGAGGGGGTCTGGGGCCAACGTCCTGACTTTC.

This sequence joins TRBV6-5 and TRBJ1-1; D ambiguous. Per germline, CDR1 MNHEY and CDR2 SVGAGI. The V gene lost 3 bases and the J gene lost 2 bases, with 7 bases spanning the gap. The CDR3 is 13 residues long. The CDR3 DNA reads TGTGCCAGCAGTTATTGGCAAAACACTGAAGCTTTCTTT. Protein product: CASSYWQNTEAFF.

This clonotype was detected ten times or more. The V call is TRBV7-2, the J call TRBJ2-5, with TRBD2 identical over 7 bases. The CDR3 sequence is 16 residues long. Losses at the gene ends were 5 bases for V and 2 bases for J; bases not matched to a gene: 11. Germline values: CDR1 SGHTA, CDR2 FQGNSA. The CDR3 loop reads CASSPIGAGAQETQYF. The CDR3 nucleotides read TGTGCCAGCAGCCCCATTGGTGCGGGAGCACAAGAGACCCAGTACTTC.

The sample holds many counts of this clonotype. The CDR3 spells CATSGDTGELFF. CDR3 DNA: TGTGCCACTAGCGGGGACACCGGGGAGCTGTTTTTT. The chain links TRBV2 to TRBJ2-2; 9 positions match TRBD2. The CDR3 sequence is 12 residues long. Germline loops: CDR1 SNHLY, CDR2 FYNNEI. After removal of 10 bases from V and 3 bases from J, the junction contained 0 bases not matched to a gene.

This clonotype occurred a few times. V gene TRBV5-6 combines with J gene TRBJ2-4; no clear D gene. The CDR3 is 15 amino acids. CDR1 and CDR2 (germline): SGHDT, YYEEEE. Trimming took 4 bases from V and 7 from J, leaving 18 bases between them. The CDR3, as DNA: TGTGCCAGCAGCCCGACCTCGCTTTTAGCTAACATTCAGTACTTC. Its translation: CASSPTSLLANIQYF.

This clonotype showed up just once. This chain joins TRBV7-3 and TRBJ2-5, with 10 bases identical to TRBD1. CDR3 length: 16 amino acids. V shed 3 bases, J shed 5 bases, and the junction held 9 bases outside the gene matches. Looked up from germline, CDR1 is SGHTA and CDR2 is FQGTGA. The CDR3 region is CASSLGGQGSGETQYF. The CDR3 DNA reads as TGTGCCAGCAGCTTGGGGGGACAGGGGTCGGGGGAGACCCAGTACTTC.

This clonotype showed up many times. A read error may be the cause here, since a much bigger clone is one base away. This chain connects TRBV6-2 or TRBV6-3 to TRBJ2-5; unclear D gene. CDR3 length equals 16 residues. Germline V lookup: CDR1 MNHEY, CDR2 SVGEGT. The ends were cut back, 7 bases at V and 1 base at J, with 19 bases in the middle. The DNA for the CDR3 is TGTGCCAGCAATCGTCAGGCCGTATACCTCCAAGAGACCCAGTACTTC. Encoded protein: CASNRQAVYLQETQYF.

This clonotype was detected many times. Compared with germline, one end of the junction differs, possibly owing to a read error. Here the CDR3 reads CASSSDRVAKNIKYF. The CDR3 nucleotides read TGTGCCAGCAGTTCTGACAGGGTAGCCAAAAACATTAAGTACTTC. The rearrangement links TRBV2 to TRBJ2-4; 7 bases align to TRBD1. CDR1 and CDR2 from the germline V gene are SNHLY and FYNNEI. The CDR3 extends over 15 amino acids. The full variable domain, completed using reference TRBV2 and TRBJ2-4, is EPEVTQTPSHQVTQMGQEVILRCVPISNHLYFYWYRQILGQKVEFLVSFYNNEISEKSEIFDDQFSVERPDGSNFTLKIRSTKLEDSAMYFCASSSDRVAKNIKYFGAGTRLSVL.

The rearrangement uses TRBV10-3 and TRBJ1-1, with 8 bases aligning to TRBD1. V was pared by 4 bases and J by 4 bases, with 5 bases of the junction left unmatched. Per the germline V gene, CDR1 is ENHRY and CDR2 is SYGVKD. This CDR3 is 14 amino acids long. CDR3 in amino acids: CAISVAGGGTEAFF. CDR3 coding DNA: TGTGCCATCAGTGTCGCAGGGGGCGGCACTGAAGCTTTCTTT.

This clonotype was seen repeatedly, ten times or more. The rearrangement joins TRBV11-2 to TRBJ2-2; D is possibly TRBD1 or TRBD2 (6 bases each). The length of the CDR3 is 14 residues. The germline V gene encodes CDR1 SGHAT and CDR2 FQNNGV. The V end lost 6 bases, the J end lost 4 bases, and 12 bases lay between the germline ends. The CDR3 nucleotides are TGTGCCAGCAGACCCTCGGGGGCCACCGGGGAGCTGTTTTTT. Protein: CASRPSGATGELFF.

This clonotype showed up many times. CDR3 DNA: TGTGCCAGCGGAACAGGGTACAATGAGCAGTTCTTC. Amino acids: CASGTGYNEQFF. The rearrangement joins TRBV28 to TRBJ2-1, with D perhaps matching TRBD1 (6 bases). The CDR3 length is 12 residues. Trimming removed 8 bases from V and 4 bases from J, with 9 bases in between. The germline gives CDR1 MDHEN, CDR2 SYDVKM.

This clonotype came up many times. The gene calls are TRBV12-5 and TRBJ1-2, with TRBD1 matching over 8 bases. The V segment lost 0 bases and the J segment 0 bases; nucleotides outside the gene matches: 9. This CDR3 contains 18 residues. Germline loops: CDR1 LGHNT, CDR2 FRNRAP. The DNA of the CDR3 is TGTGCTAGTGGTTTGGTACCCAGGGGCAGGGGGCCTAACTATGGCTACACCTTC. Its protein product is CASGLVPRGRGPNYGYTF.

This clonotype was found many times. The V gene is TRBV12-3 or TRBV12-4, the J gene TRBJ1-3, with TRBD1 identical over 9 bases. J lost 9 bases, V lost 5 bases, and 8 bases had no gene match. The CDR3 has 14 amino acids. The CDR3 spells CASSPRTGAGTIYF. CDR3 bases: TGTGCCAGCAGTCCCAGGACAGGGGCCGGCACCATATATTTT.

This clonotype appeared a few times. CDR3 sequence: CSARQGLSQPQHF. The CDR3 coding sequence is TGCAGTGCTAGACAGGGACTCAGTCAGCCCCAGCATTTT. This rearrangement joins TRBV20-1 to TRBJ1-5; D may be TRBD1 (5 bases). V gave up 2 bases and J gave up 6 bases, with 11 bases separating them. The CDR3 contains 13 residues. The germline V gene has CDR1 DFQATT and CDR2 SNEGSKA (reference sequence).